This T cell receptor beta chain was recorded in a study of radiation and T cells in renal cell carcinoma. This sample's treatment: treatment-naive control, cytoreductive nephrectomy. Clear cell pathology was present in this patient's renal cell carcinoma. Control tumor donors were a few females and roughly ten males, median age about 50 years. The method was immunoSEQ multiplex PCR; TCRdb's version includes in-frame clones alone and lacks a portion of them. The profile shows 18,000 or so clones, roughly 60% of them singletons. The study's findings and limits: In nephrectomy-only tumors, top 100 clonotypes averaged around 40%, versus around 50% irradiated.

Regarding this clone: Antigen specificity is unknown.

Germline V gene data show CDR1 as SGDLS and CDR2 as YYNGEE. This CDR3 is built from 15 residues. The V end lost 3 bases, the J end lost 3 bases, and 13 bases lay between the germline ends. This chain joins TRBV9 and TRBJ2-1, with D perhaps matching TRBD2 (5 bases). This receptor was obtained from a man in his forties or fifties with renal cell carcinoma. The sequences come from tumor tissue, collected from a patient whose treatment was nephrectomy without radiotherapy. DNA of the CDR3: TGTGCCAGCAGCGCGAATGGACTGGACTACAATGAGCAGTTCTTC. Translation gives CASSANGLDYNEQFF.